The entry below gives a single TCR beta chain sequence along with its context. TCRdb keeps only in-frame clones here, not all; method: immunoSEQ multiplex PCR. Of 400,000 or so clones in the sample, roughly 88% were seen once. The data derive from a study of blood T cell repertoires in COVID-19. Across about two dozen US areas, participants ranged in age from roughly 18 to 95 years. This TCR came from a man aged 18 to 29 who had recovered from COVID-19. Material for sequencing was PBMCs or T cells enriched from blood (not recorded which).

CDR3 DNA sequence: TGTGCCAGCAGCCTACACGGTAGCGCTAACTATGGCTACACCTTC. Translated, it gives CASSLHGSANYGYTF. This chain uses TRBV7-2 with TRBJ1-2; no definite D call. V gave up 5 bases and J gave up 0 bases, with 13 bases separating them. CDR3 length: 15 residues. Germline CDR1 and CDR2: SGHTA and FQGNSA.